This TCR beta chain was recorded in a study of cytomegalovirus exposure and HLA in healthy donors. The CDR3 consists of 15 residues. The germline CDR1 and CDR2 sequences are MNHEY and SVGAGI. Trimming stripped 2 bases from V and 5 bases from J, with 16 bases between. In the PCR, 60 Vbeta and 13 Jbeta primers were used. Profiled with immunoSEQ multiplex PCR; TCRdb holds only in-frame clones, not every one. The data show around 220,000 clones, with roughly 83% seen just once and 1.3% to 1.5% held by the top ten. This rearrangement joins TRBV6-5 to TRBJ2-7; D is possibly TRBD2 (5 bases). The clonotype originates from a girl between 10 and 17 years old in good health and CMV-seronegative. What was sequenced was PBMCs. CDR3 bases: TGTGCCAGCAGTTACCGGACTTCACGGGCCAACGAGCAGTACTTC. Residues: CASSYRTSRANEQYF.